The sequence of this T cell receptor (beta chain) was determined in a study of CD8+ T cells in alopecia areata. Whole-study findings and limits: Sequences from scalp samples also cover resident alphabeta T cells of normal skin. Unlike in mice, where it was clearer, TCR sharing across patients was less clear, possibly HLA-related.

The CDR3 runs 13 residues. V was clipped by 6 bases and J by 3 bases; unmatched bases: 5. Germline V CDR1 and CDR2: SGHVS, FNYEAQ. Sorting of CD4+ cells into CD25+CD127- cells was carried out for roughly 5 patients. A FACSAria was used to sort CD4+ and CD8+ T cells. These cells came from PBMCs. Sequencing relied on a cDNA template that was reverse transcribed from extracted RNA. Measured with immunoSEQ multiplex PCR; TCRdb has only the in-frame clones, and not every one. The sample yields approximately 13,000 clones, roughly 54% seen once. A word on this clone: The antigen remains undetermined.

The clonotype originates from a human donor with alopecia areata. The rearrangement uses TRBV7-6 and TRBJ2-7; 7 bases are a match to TRBD2. Sequenced material: CD4+ Tregs sorted from blood. The chain's CDR3 is CASRPGGSYEQYF. CDR3 nucleotides: TGTGCCAGCAGGCCCGGCGGGAGCTACGAGCAGTACTTC.